The rows below give T cell receptor beta chains drawn from one sample of a study of shared clonotypes between healthy human individuals. The table came from immunoSEQ multiplex PCR; TCRdb's copy has only in-frame clones and leaves some out. The sample has some 1,100,000 clones, 70% to 80% seen once; the top ten hold roughly 0.56%. Sequencing was performed on memory CD4+ T cells from PBMCs. The receptors stem from a young man in good health. Some clones in this sample may be carry-over from other donors' samples. Each CDR3 is given without its conserved first and last residue.

j_call: TRBJ1-3; v_call: TRBV18; cdr3_aa: ASSPLQAGRFSGNTIY
j_call: TRBJ1-5; v_call: TRBV2; cdr3_aa: ASSEEGAQPQH
j_call: TRBJ1-1; v_call: TRBV6-1; cdr3_aa: ASTGGAAPEAF
j_call: TRBJ2-7; v_call: TRBV4-3; cdr3_aa: ASSLGTRAYEQY
j_call: TRBJ2-3; v_call: TRBV27; cdr3_aa: ASSFGLAGSDTQY
j_call: TRBJ1-5; v_call: TRBV28; cdr3_aa: ASSLVALLYSNQPQH
j_call: TRBJ2-3; v_call: TRBV7-3; cdr3_aa: ASSQQGGRGGPDTQY
j_call: TRBJ2-7; v_call: TRBV11-1; cdr3_aa: ASSSAPGQGPYEQY
j_call: TRBJ2-1; v_call: TRBV7-2; cdr3_aa: ASSSPYRGNEQF
j_call: TRBJ2-7; v_call: TRBV6-1; cdr3_aa: ASSEDEGVAAYEQY
j_call: TRBJ1-5; v_call: TRBV5-5; cdr3_aa: ASSLIGGNNQPQH
j_call: TRBJ2-1; v_call: TRBV7-8; cdr3_aa: ASSRRQGASYNEQF
j_call: TRBJ2-1; v_call: TRBV19; cdr3_aa: ASSHWETSGSNEQF
j_call: TRBJ2-2; v_call: TRBV7-2; cdr3_aa: ASSLSGQYTGELF
j_call: TRBJ2-5; v_call: TRBV9; cdr3_aa: ASSVAELAGVETQY
j_call: TRBJ1-1; v_call: TRBV7-9; cdr3_aa: ASSFLQGRTSEAF
j_call: TRBJ1-3; v_call: TRBV2; cdr3_aa: ASWVPGQINTIY
j_call: TRBJ1-5; v_call: TRBV28; cdr3_aa: ASSSLTGVNQPQH
j_call: TRBJ1-5; v_call: TRBV30; cdr3_aa: AWSGGTVSNQPQH
j_call: TRBJ1-1; v_call: TRBV29-1; cdr3_aa: SPKHLPTGGEGNTEAF
j_call: TRBJ1-2; v_call: TRBV28; cdr3_aa: ASSLRQGSGGYT
j_call: TRBJ2-7; v_call: TRBV6-1; cdr3_aa: ASSELRTPDADEQY
j_call: TRBJ1-4; v_call: TRBV18; cdr3_aa: ASSKGTGGGEKLF
j_call: TRBJ1-5; v_call: TRBV7-2; cdr3_aa: ASSLSPGLIGAQH
j_call: TRBJ2-1; v_call: TRBV29-1; cdr3_aa: SALRDRGPNEQF
j_call: TRBJ1-1; v_call: TRBV7-8; cdr3_aa: ASSLGPPRAF
j_call: TRBJ1-2; v_call: TRBV6-1; cdr3_aa: ASSEAPYGYT
j_call: TRBJ1-3; v_call: TRBV20-1; cdr3_aa: SARTGNTIY
j_call: TRBJ2-1; v_call: TRBV15; cdr3_aa: ATSQLITGGNEQF
j_call: TRBJ2-7; v_call: TRBV7-2; cdr3_aa: ASSLARTSVLSEQY
j_call: TRBJ2-7; v_call: TRBV6-1; cdr3_aa: ASSPGGGRVYEQY
j_call: TRBJ2-1; v_call: TRBV2; cdr3_aa: ASYSGRSIEQF
j_call: TRBJ1-4; v_call: TRBV5-1; cdr3_aa: ASSSIPTYEEKLF
j_call: TRBJ2-5; v_call: TRBV7-3; cdr3_aa: ASSLHSGGETQY
j_call: TRBJ2-3; v_call: TRBV28; cdr3_aa: ASREETDTQY
j_call: TRBJ1-4; v_call: TRBV4-1; cdr3_aa: ASSRGTGDNEKLF
j_call: TRBJ2-2; v_call: TRBV7-9; cdr3_aa: ASSFSKGELF
j_call: TRBJ2-7; v_call: TRBV11-3; cdr3_aa: ASSRGGDRGYEQY
j_call: TRBJ2-3; v_call: TRBV11-2; cdr3_aa: ASSKQGIDTQY
j_call: TRBJ2-5; v_call: TRBV5-1; cdr3_aa: ASSREETQY
j_call: TRBJ2-6; v_call: TRBV25-1; cdr3_aa: ASSEPGGANVLT
j_call: TRBJ1-2; v_call: TRBV7-9; cdr3_aa: ASSLGTGDNYGYT
j_call: TRBJ2-1; v_call: TRBV5-1; cdr3_aa: ASSFGGARGEQF
j_call: TRBJ1-2; v_call: TRBV15; cdr3_aa: ATSRGWGDNGYT
j_call: TRBJ1-2; v_call: TRBV2; cdr3_aa: ASTKTGTGVINYGYT
j_call: TRBJ1-5; v_call: TRBV7-2; cdr3_aa: ASSIGQGIQPQH
j_call: TRBJ1-2; v_call: TRBV27; cdr3_aa: ASRLNTGSYGYT
j_call: TRBJ2-1; v_call: TRBV5-1; cdr3_aa: ASSFAAGSYNEQF
j_call: TRBJ1-4; v_call: TRBV4-2; cdr3_aa: ASSQGGAGANEKLF
j_call: TRBJ1-1; v_call: TRBV4-1; cdr3_aa: ASSQPDRGNTEAF
j_call: TRBJ1-2; v_call: TRBV28; cdr3_aa: ASSSQGNYGYT
j_call: TRBJ2-3; v_call: TRBV4-1; cdr3_aa: ASSLGRTTDTQY
j_call: TRBJ2-1; v_call: TRBV7-3; cdr3_aa: ASSSPTEQF
j_call: TRBJ1-5; v_call: TRBV10-3; cdr3_aa: AIRGQGDYQPQH